This paragraph covers one TCR beta chain sequence. What it recognizes is unknown. This sample is drawn from a study of post-analysis software for immune sequencing data. Findings of the study overall: In patients, TRBV5-6, TRBV5-1 and TRBV20-1 belonged to five TRBV segments found more frequently than in controls.

Built from TCR beta cDNA, the libraries had unique molecular identifiers in them. MiXCR was run by TCRdb on the PCR reads, yielding one entry per CDR3 protein. The table includes 750,000 to 950,000 distinct CDR3 sequences, approximately 53% detected once. The CDR3 is 15 amino acids. V gave up 7 bases and J gave up 0 bases, with 19 bases separating them. Germline assignment: CDR1 SQVTM and CDR2 ANQGSEA. V gene TRBV29-1 combines with J gene TRBJ2-7; D ambiguous. The sample taken for sequencing was blood. The origin of this receptor is a girl under 18 with multiple sclerosis. CDR3 residues: CSALRQLGHSYEQYF. Written as DNA, the CDR3 is TGCAGCGCCCTCCGTCAGCTGGGCCACTCCTACGAGCAGTACTTC.